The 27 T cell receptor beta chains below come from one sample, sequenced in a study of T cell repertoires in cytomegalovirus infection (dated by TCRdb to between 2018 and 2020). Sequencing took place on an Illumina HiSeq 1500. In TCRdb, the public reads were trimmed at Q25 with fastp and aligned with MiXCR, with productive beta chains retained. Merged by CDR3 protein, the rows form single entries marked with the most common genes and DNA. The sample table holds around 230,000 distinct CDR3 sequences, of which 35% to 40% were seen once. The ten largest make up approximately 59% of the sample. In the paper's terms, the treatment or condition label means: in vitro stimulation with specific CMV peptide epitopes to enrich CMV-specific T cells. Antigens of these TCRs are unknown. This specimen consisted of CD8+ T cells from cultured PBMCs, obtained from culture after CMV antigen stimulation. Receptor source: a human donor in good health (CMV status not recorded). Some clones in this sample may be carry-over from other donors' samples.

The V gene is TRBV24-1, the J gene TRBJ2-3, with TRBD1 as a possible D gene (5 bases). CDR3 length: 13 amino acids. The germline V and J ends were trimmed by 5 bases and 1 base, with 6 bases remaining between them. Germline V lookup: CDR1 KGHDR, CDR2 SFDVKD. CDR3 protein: CATSGGGTDTQYF. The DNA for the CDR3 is TGTGCCACCAGTGGGGGCGGCACAGATACGCAGTATTTT.

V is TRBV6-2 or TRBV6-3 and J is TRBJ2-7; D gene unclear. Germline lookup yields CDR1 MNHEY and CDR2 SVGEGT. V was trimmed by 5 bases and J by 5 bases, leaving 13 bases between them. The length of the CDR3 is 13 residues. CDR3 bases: TGTGCCAGCAGTGAACTTAGCCGGGACGAGCAGTACTTC. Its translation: CASSELSRDEQYF.

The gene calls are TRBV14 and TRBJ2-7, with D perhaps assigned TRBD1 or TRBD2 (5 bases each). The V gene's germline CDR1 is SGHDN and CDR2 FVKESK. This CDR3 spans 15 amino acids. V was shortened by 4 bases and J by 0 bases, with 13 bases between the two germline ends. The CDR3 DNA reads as TGTGCCAGCAGCCTCAGGGTTGGGGGCTCCTACGAGCAGTACTTC. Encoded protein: CASSLRVGGSYEQYF.

The CDR3 DNA reads as TGTGCCAGCAGCCCTCTGAACAGGGGGCTGGCTTTCTTT. It yields the protein CASSPLNRGLAFF. The chain couples TRBV7-9 to TRBJ1-1, with TRBD1 matching over 9 bases. The CDR3 has 13 amino acids. Germline V gene data show CDR1 as SEHNR and CDR2 as FQNEAQ (reference sequence). The trim removed 5 bases at V and 11 bases at J, leaving 9 bases unmatched.

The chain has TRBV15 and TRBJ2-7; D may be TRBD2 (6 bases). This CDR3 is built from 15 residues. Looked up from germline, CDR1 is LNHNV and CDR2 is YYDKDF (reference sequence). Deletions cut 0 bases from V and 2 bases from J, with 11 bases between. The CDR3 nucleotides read TGTGCCACCAGCAGAGACGGGACTGGGACCTACGAGCAGTACTTC. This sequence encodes CATSRDGTGTYEQYF.

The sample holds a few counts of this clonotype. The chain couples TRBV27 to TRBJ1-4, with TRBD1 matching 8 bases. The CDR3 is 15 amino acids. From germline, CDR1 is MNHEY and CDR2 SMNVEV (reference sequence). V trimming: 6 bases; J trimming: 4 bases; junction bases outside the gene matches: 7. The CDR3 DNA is TGTGCCAGCAGCAAGAGGACAGGGATTAATGAAAAACTGTTTTTT. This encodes CASSKRTGINEKLFF.

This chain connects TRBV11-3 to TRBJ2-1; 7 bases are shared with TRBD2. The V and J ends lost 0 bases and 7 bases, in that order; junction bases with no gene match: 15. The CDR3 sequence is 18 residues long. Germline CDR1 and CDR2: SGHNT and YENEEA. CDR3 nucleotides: TGTGCCAGCAGCTTAGATACTCCCACTAGCGAGACATTGAATGAGCAGTTCTTC. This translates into CASSLDTPTSETLNEQFF.

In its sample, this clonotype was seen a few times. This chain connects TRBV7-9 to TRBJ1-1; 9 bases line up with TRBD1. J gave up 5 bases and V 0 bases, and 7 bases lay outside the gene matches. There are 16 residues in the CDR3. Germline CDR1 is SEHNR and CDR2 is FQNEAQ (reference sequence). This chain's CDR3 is CASSLALTGGSTEAFF. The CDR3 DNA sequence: TGTGCCAGCAGCTTAGCCCTGACAGGGGGTAGTACTGAAGCTTTCTTT.

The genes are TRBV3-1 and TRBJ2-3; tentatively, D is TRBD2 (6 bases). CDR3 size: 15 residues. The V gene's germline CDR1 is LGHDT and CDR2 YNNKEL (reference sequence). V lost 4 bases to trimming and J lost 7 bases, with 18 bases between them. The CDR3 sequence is CASSLPGDYGNTQYF. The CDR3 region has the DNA TGTGCCAGCAGCCTCCCGGGGGATTACGGAAATACGCAGTATTTT.

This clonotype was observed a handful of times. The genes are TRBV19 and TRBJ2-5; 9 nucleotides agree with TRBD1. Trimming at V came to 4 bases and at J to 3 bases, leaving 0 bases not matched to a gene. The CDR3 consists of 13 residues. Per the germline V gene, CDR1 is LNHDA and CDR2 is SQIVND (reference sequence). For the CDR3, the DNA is TGTGCCAGTAGTAGGGACAGGGAAGAGACCCAGTACTTC. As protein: CASSRDREETQYF.

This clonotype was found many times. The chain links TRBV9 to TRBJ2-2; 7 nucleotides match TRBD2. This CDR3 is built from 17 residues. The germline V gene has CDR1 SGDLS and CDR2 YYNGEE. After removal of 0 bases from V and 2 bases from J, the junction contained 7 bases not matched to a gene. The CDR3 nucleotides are TGTGCCAGCAGCGTAGTCCCCGGGGGGACCAACACCGGGGAGCTGTTTTTT. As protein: CASSVVPGGTNTGELFF.

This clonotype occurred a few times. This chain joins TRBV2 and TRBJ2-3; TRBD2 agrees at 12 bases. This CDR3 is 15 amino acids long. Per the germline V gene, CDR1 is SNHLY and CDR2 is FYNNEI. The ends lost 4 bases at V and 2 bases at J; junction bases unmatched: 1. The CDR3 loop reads CASSGTSGITDTQYF. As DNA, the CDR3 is TGTGCCAGCAGTGGGACTAGCGGGATCACAGATACGCAGTATTTT.

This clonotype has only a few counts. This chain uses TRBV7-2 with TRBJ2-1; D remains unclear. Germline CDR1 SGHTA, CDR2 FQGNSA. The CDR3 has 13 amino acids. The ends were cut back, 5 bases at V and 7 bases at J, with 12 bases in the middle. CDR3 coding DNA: TGTGCCAGCAGCCTGGCCCTTTGGAATGAGCAGTTCTTC. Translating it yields CASSLALWNEQFF.

CDR3 nucleotide sequence: TGCAGTGCTAGAGATGTTGGTCGACAGGGCGCTCAGCCCCAGCATTTT. Its translation is CSARDVGRQGAQPQHF. The chain joins TRBV20-1 to TRBJ1-5; 7 bases agree with TRBD1. V was pared by 0 bases and J by 6 bases, with 11 bases of the junction left unmatched. The CDR3 has 16 amino acids. Germline V gene data show CDR1 as DFQATT and CDR2 as SNEGSKA (reference sequence).

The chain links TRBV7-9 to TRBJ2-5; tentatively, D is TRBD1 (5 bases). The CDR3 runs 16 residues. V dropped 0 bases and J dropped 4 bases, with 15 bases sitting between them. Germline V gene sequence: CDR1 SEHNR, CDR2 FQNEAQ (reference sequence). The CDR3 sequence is CASSLADRGRGETQYF. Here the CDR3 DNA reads TGTGCCAGCAGCTTAGCGGATAGGGGAAGAGGAGAGACCCAGTACTTC.

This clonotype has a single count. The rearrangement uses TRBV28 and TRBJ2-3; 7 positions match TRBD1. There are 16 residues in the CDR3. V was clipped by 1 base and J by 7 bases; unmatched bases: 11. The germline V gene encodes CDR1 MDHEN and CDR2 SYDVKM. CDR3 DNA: TGTGCCAGCAGTTTATCGACAGGGCGGCTAGACTATACGCAGTATTTT. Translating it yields CASSLSTGRLDYTQYF.

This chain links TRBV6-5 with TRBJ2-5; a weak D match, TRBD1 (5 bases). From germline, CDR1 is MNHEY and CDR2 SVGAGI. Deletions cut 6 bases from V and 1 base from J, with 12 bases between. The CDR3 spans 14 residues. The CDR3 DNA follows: TGTGCCAGCAGGAGACAGTATTCCCAAGAGACCCAGTACTTC. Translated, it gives CASRRQYSQETQYF.

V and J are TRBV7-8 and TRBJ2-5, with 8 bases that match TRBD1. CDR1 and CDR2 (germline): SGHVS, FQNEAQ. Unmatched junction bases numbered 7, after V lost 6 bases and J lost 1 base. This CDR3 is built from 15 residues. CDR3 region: CASRSTGESQETQYF. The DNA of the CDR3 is TGTGCCAGCAGGTCGACAGGGGAGTCCCAAGAGACCCAGTACTTC.

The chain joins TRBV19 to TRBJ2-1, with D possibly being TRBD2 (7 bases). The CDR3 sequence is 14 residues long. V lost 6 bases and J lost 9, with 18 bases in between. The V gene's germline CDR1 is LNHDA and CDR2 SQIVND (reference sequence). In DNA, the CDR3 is TGTGCCAGTAGCCCCTCGGGGGGCGGGAGTGAGCAGTTCTTC. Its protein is CASSPSGGGSEQFF.

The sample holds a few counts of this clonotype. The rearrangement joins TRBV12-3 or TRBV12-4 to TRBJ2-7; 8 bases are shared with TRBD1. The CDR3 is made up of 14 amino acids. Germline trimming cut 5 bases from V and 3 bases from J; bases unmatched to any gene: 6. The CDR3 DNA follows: TGTGCCAGCAGTCTCAGGACAGGGCTCTACGAGCAGTACTTC. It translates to CASSLRTGLYEQYF.

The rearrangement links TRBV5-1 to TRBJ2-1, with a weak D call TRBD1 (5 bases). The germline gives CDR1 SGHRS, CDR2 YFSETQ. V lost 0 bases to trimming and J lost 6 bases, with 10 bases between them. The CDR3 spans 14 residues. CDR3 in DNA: TGCGCCAGCAGCTTGGGACAGCACCTCAATGAGCAGTTCTTC. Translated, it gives CASSLGQHLNEQFF.

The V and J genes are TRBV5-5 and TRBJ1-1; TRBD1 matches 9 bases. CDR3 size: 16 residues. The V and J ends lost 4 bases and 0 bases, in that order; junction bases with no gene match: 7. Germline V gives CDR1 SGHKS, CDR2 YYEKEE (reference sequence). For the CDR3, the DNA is TGTGCCAGCAGCACCCGGACAGGGGACCTGAACACTGAAGCTTTCTTT. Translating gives CASSTRTGDLNTEAFF. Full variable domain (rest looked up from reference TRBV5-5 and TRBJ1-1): DAGVTQSPTHLIKTRGQQVTLRCSPISGHKSVSWYQQVLGQGPQFIFQYYEKEERGRGNFPDRFSARQFPNYSSELNVNALLLGDSALYLCASSTRTGDLNTEAFFGQGTRLTVV.

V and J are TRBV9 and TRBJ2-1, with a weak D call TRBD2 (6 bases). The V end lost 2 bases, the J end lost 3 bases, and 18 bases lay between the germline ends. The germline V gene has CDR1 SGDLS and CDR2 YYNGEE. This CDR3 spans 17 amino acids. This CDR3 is CASSVSKAGRIYNEQFF. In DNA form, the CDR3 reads TGTGCCAGCAGCGTGTCTAAGGCGGGAAGGATCTACAATGAGCAGTTCTTC. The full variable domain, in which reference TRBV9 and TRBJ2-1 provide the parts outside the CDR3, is DSGVTQTPKHLITATGQRVTLRCSPRSGDLSVYWYQQSLDQGLQFLIQYYNGEERAKGNILERFSAQQFPDLHSELNLSSLELGDSALYFCASSVSKAGRIYNEQFFGPGTRLTVL.

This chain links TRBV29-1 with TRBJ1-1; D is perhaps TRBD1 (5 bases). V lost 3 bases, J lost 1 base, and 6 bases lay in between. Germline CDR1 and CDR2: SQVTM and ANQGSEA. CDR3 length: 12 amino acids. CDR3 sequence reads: CSVDGGNTEAFF. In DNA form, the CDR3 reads TGCAGCGTTGATGGGGGGAACACTGAAGCTTTCTTT.

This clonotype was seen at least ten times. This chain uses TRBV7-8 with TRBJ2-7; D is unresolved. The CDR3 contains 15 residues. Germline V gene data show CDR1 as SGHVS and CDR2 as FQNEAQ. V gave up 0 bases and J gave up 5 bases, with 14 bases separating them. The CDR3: CASSLAVGASDEQYF. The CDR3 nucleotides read TGTGCCAGCAGCTTAGCCGTGGGCGCGAGCGACGAGCAGTACTTC.

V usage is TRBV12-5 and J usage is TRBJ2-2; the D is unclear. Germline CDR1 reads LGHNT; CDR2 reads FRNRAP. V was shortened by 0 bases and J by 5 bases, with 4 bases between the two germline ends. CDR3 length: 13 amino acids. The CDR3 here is CASGLVSTGELFF. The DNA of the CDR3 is TGTGCTAGTGGTTTGGTTAGTACCGGGGAGCTGTTTTTT.

The CDR3 protein is CASIGRNSQPQHF. CDR3 in DNA: TGTGCCAGTATCGGGAGGAATTCCCAGCCCCAGCATTTT. This rearrangement joins TRBV19 to TRBJ1-5; unclear D gene. The CDR3 is 13 amino acids. Trimming left V 7 bases short and J 7 bases short, with 14 bases between. CDR1 is LNHDA, CDR2 SQIVND, per germline (reference sequence).